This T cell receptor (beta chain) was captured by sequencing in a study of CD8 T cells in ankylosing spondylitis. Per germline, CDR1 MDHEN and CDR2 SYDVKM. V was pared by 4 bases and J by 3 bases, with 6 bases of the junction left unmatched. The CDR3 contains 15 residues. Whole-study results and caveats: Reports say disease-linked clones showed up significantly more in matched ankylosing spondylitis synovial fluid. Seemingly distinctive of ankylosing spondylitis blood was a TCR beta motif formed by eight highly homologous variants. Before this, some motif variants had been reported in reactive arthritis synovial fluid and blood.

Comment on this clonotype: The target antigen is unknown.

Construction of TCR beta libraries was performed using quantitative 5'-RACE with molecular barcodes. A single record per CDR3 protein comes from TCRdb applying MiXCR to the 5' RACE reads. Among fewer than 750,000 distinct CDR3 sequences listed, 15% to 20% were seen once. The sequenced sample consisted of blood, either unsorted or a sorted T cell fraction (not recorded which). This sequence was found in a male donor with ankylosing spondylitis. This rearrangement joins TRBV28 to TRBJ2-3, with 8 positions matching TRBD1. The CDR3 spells CASSSDRDGTDTQYF. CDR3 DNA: TGTGCCAGCAGTTCGGACAGGGATGGGACAGATACGCAGTATTTT.